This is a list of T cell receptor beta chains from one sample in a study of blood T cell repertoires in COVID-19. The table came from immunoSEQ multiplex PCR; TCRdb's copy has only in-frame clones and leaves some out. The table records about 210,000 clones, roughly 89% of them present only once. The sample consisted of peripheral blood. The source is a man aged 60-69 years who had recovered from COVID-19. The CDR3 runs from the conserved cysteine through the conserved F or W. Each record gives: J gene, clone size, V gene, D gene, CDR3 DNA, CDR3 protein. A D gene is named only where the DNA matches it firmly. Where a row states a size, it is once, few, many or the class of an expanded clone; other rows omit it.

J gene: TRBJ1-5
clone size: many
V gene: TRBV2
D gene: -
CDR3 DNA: TGTGCCAGCAGTGGAGGGAAAGGGAGCCAGCATTTT
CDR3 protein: CASSGGKGSQHF

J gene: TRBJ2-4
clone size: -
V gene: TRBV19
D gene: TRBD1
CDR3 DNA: TGTGCCAGTAGTACCGCGGGACAGGGAGTCAAAAACATTCAGTACTTC
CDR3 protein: CASSTAGQGVKNIQYF

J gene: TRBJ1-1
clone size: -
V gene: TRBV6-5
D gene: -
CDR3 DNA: TGTGCCAGCAGTTCCCCGAGAACGCCTCGGGCTTTCTTT
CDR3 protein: CASSSPRTPRAFF

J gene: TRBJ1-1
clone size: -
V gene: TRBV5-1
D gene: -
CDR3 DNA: TGCGCCAGCAGCGACAGCGCCGCAGGGAACACTGAAGCTTTCTTT
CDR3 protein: CASSDSAAGNTEAFF

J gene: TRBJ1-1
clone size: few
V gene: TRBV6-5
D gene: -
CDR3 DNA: TGTGCCAGCAGTCCTTCCACCCACGGGAACACTGAAGCTTTCTTT
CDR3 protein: CASSPSTHGNTEAFF

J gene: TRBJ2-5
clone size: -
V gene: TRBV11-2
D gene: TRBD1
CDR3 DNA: TGTGCCAGCAGTCGATCAGGGGGTCAAGAGACCCAGTACTTC
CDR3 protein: CASSRSGGQETQYF

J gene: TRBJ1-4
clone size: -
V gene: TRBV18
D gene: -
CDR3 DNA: TGTGCCAGCTCGAGGGACAAGAATGAAAAACTGTTTTTT
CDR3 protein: CASSRDKNEKLFF

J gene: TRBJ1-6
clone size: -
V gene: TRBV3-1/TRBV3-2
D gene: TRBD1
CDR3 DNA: TGTGCCAGCAGCTCAGGGACAGGGGGCGATAATTCACCCCTCCACTTT
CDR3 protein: CASSSGTGGDNSPLHF

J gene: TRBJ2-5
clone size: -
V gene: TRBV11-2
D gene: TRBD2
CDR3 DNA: TGTGCCAGCAGCTCCACCCCTAGCGGCCAAGAGACCCAGTACTTC
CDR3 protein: CASSSTPSGQETQYF

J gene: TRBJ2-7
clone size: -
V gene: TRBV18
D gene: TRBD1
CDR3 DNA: TGTGCCAGCTCACCCCCTTGGGACAGGGCTGGGTACGAGCAGTACTTC
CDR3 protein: CASSPPWDRAGYEQYF

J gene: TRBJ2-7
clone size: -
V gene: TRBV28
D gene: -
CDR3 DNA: TGTGCCAGCAGCCTACAGGGCCCCCTCTCCTACGAGCAGTACTTC
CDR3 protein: CASSLQGPLSYEQYF

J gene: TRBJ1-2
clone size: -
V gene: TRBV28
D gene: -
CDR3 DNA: TGTGCCAGCAGTTTACAAGGGGCTAACTATGGCTACACCTTC
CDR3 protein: CASSLQGANYGYTF

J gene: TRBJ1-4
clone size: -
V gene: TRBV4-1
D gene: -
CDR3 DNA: TGCGCCAGCAGCCAAGTGGGGGCAGGTAATGAAAAACTGTTTTTT
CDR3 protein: CASSQVGAGNEKLFF

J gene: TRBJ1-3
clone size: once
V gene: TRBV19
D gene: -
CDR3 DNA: TGTGCCAGTAGTCCCGAACAGTCCTCTGGAAACACCATATATTTT
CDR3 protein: CASSPEQSSGNTIYF

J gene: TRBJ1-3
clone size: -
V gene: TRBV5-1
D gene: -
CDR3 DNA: TGCGCCAGCAGCTTGGGTCAGGCCAGAAACACCATATATTTT
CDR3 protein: CASSLGQARNTIYF

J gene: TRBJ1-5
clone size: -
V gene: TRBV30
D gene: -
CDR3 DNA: TGTGCCTGGAGTGTCCCATTGGGGGGTAGTCAGCCCCAGCATTTT
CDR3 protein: CAWSVPLGGSQPQHF

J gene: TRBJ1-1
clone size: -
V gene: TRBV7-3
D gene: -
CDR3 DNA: TGTGCCAGCAGCTTAACGGCCATGAACACTGAAGCTTTCTTT
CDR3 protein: CASSLTAMNTEAFF

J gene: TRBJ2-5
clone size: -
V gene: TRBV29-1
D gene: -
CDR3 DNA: TGCAGCGTTGAGGTCCAGCAAGAGACCCAGTACTTC
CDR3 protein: CSVEVQQETQYF

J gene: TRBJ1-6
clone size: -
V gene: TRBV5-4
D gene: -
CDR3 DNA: TGTGCCAGCAGCCAAGGCGGATCTTATAATTCACCCCTCCACTTT
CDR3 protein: CASSQGGSYNSPLHF

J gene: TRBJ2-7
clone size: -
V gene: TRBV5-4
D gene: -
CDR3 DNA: TGTGCCAGCAGCCTCCGGGGATCCTACGAGCAGTACTTC
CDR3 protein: CASSLRGSYEQYF

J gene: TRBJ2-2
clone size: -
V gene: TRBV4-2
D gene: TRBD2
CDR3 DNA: TGTGCCAGCAGCCCAAGCAATGGACTAGGATCCGGGGAGCTGTTTTTT
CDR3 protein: CASSPSNGLGSGELFF

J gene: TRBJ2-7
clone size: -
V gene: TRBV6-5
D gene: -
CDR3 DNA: TGTGCCAGCAGCGTTACAGGGCTTTGGACCGAGCAGTACTTC
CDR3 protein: CASSVTGLWTEQYF

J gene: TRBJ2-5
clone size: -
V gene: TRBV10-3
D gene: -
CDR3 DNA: TGTGCCATCAAAGGGAGTAGTCCGGAGACCCAGTACTTC
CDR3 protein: CAIKGSSPETQYF

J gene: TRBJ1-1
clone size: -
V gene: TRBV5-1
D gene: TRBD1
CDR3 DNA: TGCGCCAGCAGCTTGGACGGACAGGGGATGACTGAAGCTTTCTTT
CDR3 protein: CASSLDGQGMTEAFF

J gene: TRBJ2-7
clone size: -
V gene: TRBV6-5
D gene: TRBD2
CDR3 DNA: TGTGCCAGCACCCAGCGGGGGGGCACGTACGAGCAGTACTTC
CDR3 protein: CASTQRGGTYEQYF

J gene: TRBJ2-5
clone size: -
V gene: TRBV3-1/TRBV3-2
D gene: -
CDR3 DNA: TGTGCCAGCAGCCAAGACCGTCGGGCCAGGGGTAAAGAGACCCAGTACTTC
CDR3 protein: CASSQDRRARGKETQYF

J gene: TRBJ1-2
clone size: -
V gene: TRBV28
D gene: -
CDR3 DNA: TGTGCCAGCAGTTTTAGCAGGGCCGTCCTCTATGGCTACACCTTC
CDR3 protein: CASSFSRAVLYGYTF